This T cell receptor beta chain was found in a study of blood T cells in healthy people across ages. General study points: Without sorted subsets, naive and antigen-experienced compartments could not be conclusively compared.

Every donor gave roughly 9.2 milliliters of peripheral blood. Alongside a J-beta primer mix, a sample-barcoded 5' primer served in a second PCR lasting roughly 7 to 12 cycles. A 12-random-nucleotide template-switch adaptor tagged each cDNA molecule. TCRdb independently ran MiXCR on the 5' RACE reads; one entry per CDR3 protein. The top ten hold around a fifth of the sample, which has more than 550,000 distinct CDR3 sequences, 20% to 25% seen once. This clonotype was seen only a few times. As yet, its antigen is unknown. The sequenced sample consisted of blood. This TCR derives from a man aged 70-80 years in good health.

CDR3 sequence: CSASARPLTKNIQYF. The CDR3 DNA reads TGCAGTGCTAGTGCTCGGCCCCTTACCAAAAACATTCAGTACTTC. The chain employs TRBV20-1 and TRBJ2-4; D is unclear. Germline CDR1 and CDR2: DFQATT and SNEGSKA (reference sequence). V lost 3 bases and J lost 2, with 14 bases in between. This CDR3 comprises 15 residues.